The T cell receptor (beta chain) described here comes from a study of OX40 agonist ivuxolimab in advanced cancers. Study information: People who had prior anti-PD-1, anti-PD-L1 or anti-CTLA-4 therapy could take part, and around 39% had some.

Repertoires were generated with immunoSEQ multiplex PCR, while TCRdb's copy carries only in-frame clones and drops some. The sample holds some 52,000 clones, around 85% seen once. Specimen: CD4+ or CD8+ T cells sorted from blood, collected in a trial of the OX40 agonist ivuxolimab. This TCR was sampled from an adult with an advanced solid tumor such as melanoma, head and neck, liver or kidney cancer.

CDR3 coding DNA: TGTGCCAGCAGTTTTCAAACAGGGGCCCAAGAGACCCAGTACTTC. Its protein is CASSFQTGAQETQYF. This rearrangement joins TRBV27 to TRBJ2-5, with TRBD1 matching over 7 bases. CDR3 length equals 15 residues. V trimming: 3 bases; J trimming: 1 base; junction bases outside the gene matches: 5. Germline values: CDR1 MNHEY, CDR2 SMNVEV (reference sequence).